Presented here are 24 T cell receptor beta chains from one specimen sequenced in a study of control samples from healthy donors and cancer patients. Using immunoSEQ multiplex PCR, the repertoire was profiled, and TCRdb retains in-frame clones only, with some absent. The sample lists about 80,000 clones, approximately 80% occurring once. Input material: PBMCs. Receptors were obtained from a man aged 55 to 69 with head and neck cancer.

The rearrangement joins TRBV12-3 or TRBV12-4 to TRBJ1-2; D not resolved. The CDR3 is 13 residues long. Deletions cut 11 bases from V and 2 bases from J, with 15 bases between. CDR3 in amino acids: CAGKRPGNYGYTF. The CDR3 coding sequence is TGTGCCGGCAAGCGTCCGGGGAACTATGGCTACACCTTC.

The chain combines TRBV12-5 with TRBJ2-1; D uncertain. The CDR3 contains 16 residues. Germline V gene sequence: CDR1 LGHNT, CDR2 FRNRAP. Trimming took off 2 bases at V and 0 bases at J, with 11 bases between the two ends. The CDR3 is CASGLPSLSSYNEQFF. DNA for the CDR3: TGTGCTAGTGGTTTGCCCAGCCTGAGCTCCTACAATGAGCAGTTCTTC.

This clone was seen once. The CDR3 is CASSPGQGYQPQHF. CDR3 nucleotide sequence: TGTGCCAGCAGCCCGGGACAGGGGTATCAGCCCCAGCATTTT. This sequence joins TRBV11-2 and TRBJ1-5, with 10 bases aligning to TRBD1. V shed 5 bases, J shed 5 bases, and the junction held 3 bases outside the gene matches. CDR3 length equals 14 residues. Germline values: CDR1 SGHAT, CDR2 FQNNGV.

The chain employs TRBV28 and TRBJ1-1; 10 positions match TRBD1. The CDR3 runs 13 residues. From germline, CDR1 is MDHEN and CDR2 SYDVKM. V lost 6 bases and J lost 4; bases outside the gene matches: 2. CDR3 sequence reads: CASSDRGPTEAFF. The CDR3 coding sequence is TGTGCCAGCAGCGACAGGGGGCCCACTGAAGCTTTCTTT.

The CDR3 sequence is CASSLSPSGRGETQYF. The CDR3 DNA reads as TGTGCCAGCAGCTTAAGCCCTAGCGGGAGAGGGGAGACCCAGTACTTC. The chain has TRBV11-1 and TRBJ2-5; 10 bases line up with TRBD2. V gave up 2 bases and J gave up 5 bases; unmatched junction bases: 8. CDR1 and CDR2 from the germline V gene are SGHAT and FQDESV (reference sequence). This CDR3 spans 16 amino acids.

The V and J genes are TRBV6-5 and TRBJ2-1; D might be TRBD2 (6 bases). This CDR3 region has 15 residues. Trimming left V 7 bases short and J 9 bases short, with 22 bases between. Per the germline V gene, CDR1 is MNHEY and CDR2 is SVGAGI. The CDR3 is CASNPLGLASPEQFF. CDR3 nucleotide sequence: TGTGCCAGCAACCCGCTTGGGCTAGCGTCGCCTGAGCAGTTCTTC.

The chain links TRBV24-1 to TRBJ2-2; possible D gene TRBD1, 6 bases. This CDR3 contains 14 residues. Deletions cut 3 bases from V and 4 bases from J, with 8 bases between. CDR1 is KGHDR and CDR2 is SFDVKD in the germline V gene. CDR3 in amino acids: CATSDTGSTGELFF. The CDR3 nucleotides are TGTGCCACCAGTGATACAGGGTCCACCGGGGAGCTGTTTTTT.

The chain is built from TRBV7-6 and TRBJ2-5; D call uncertain. V gave up 1 base and J gave up 3 bases, with 9 bases separating them. The CDR3 has 14 amino acids. CDR1 is SGHVS and CDR2 is FNYEAQ in the germline V gene. CDR3 sequence reads: CASSLGYQKETQYF. CDR3 coding DNA: TGTGCCAGCAGCTTAGGGTATCAGAAAGAGACCCAGTACTTC.

The rearrangement uses TRBV12-3 or TRBV12-4 and TRBJ2-5; D remains ambiguous. The CDR3 runs to 13 residues. The germline V and J ends were trimmed by 2 bases and 4 bases, with 8 bases remaining between them. The DNA of the CDR3 is TGTGCCAGCAGTTTAAGACTCGGAGAGACCCAGTACTTC. Translation: CASSLRLGETQYF.

The CDR3 nucleotides read TGTGCCAGCAGCCCCGTGGCGGGTAGCGGGACCTACAATGAGCAGTTCTTC. Its protein product is CASSPVAGSGTYNEQFF. The gene calls are TRBV5-4 and TRBJ2-1; 8 nucleotides match TRBD2. The germline V gene has CDR1 SGHNT and CDR2 YYREEE (reference sequence). The CDR3 contains 17 residues. The J segment lost 2 bases and the V segment lost 4 bases, leaving 11 bases of the junction unmatched.

This chain uses TRBV5-1 with TRBJ1-6; maybe TRBD1 (6 bases). The germline CDR1 and CDR2 sequences are SGHRS and YFSETQ. The CDR3 loop spans 14 amino acids. V was clipped by 4 bases and J by 8 bases, with 13 bases between them. This CDR3 is CASSVGQTDSPLHF. The CDR3 DNA follows: TGCGCCAGCAGCGTCGGACAGACGGATTCACCCCTCCACTTT.

The chain links TRBV18 to TRBJ2-5; D is undetermined. The CDR3 has 14 amino acids. CDR1 KGHSH and CDR2 LQKENI come from the germline V gene. The V end was cut by 1 base, the J end by 3 bases, with 9 bases between. Here the CDR3 DNA reads TGTGCCAGCTCACCACGCTCGACTGAAGAGACCCAGTACTTC. Translation gives CASSPRSTEETQYF. The full variable domain, its missing parts supplied by reference TRBV18 and TRBJ2-5, is NAGVMQNPRHLVRRRGQEARLRCSPMKGHSHVYWYRQLPEEGLKFMVYLQKENIIDESGMPKERFSAEFPKEGPSILRIQQVVRGDSAAYFCASSPRSTEETQYFGPGTRLLVL.

This clone was seen just once. This chain links TRBV28 with TRBJ2-3, with a possible D match to TRBD1 (5 bases). The germline CDR1 and CDR2 sequences are MDHEN and SYDVKM. The CDR3 runs to 14 residues. This CDR3 reads CSISGAGLTDTQYF. The CDR3 DNA reads TGTTCGATATCCGGAGCAGGGTTAACAGATACGCAGTATTTT.

The chain carries TRBV5-1 and TRBJ2-1; 13 bases map to TRBD2. Trimming cost V 0 bases and J 7 bases; bases outside gene matches: 7. There are 17 residues in the CDR3. Germline CDR1 reads SGHRS; CDR2 reads YFSETQ. In nucleotides, the CDR3 is TGCGCCAGCAGCTTGGGAGAACTAGCGGGAGGGCGAAATGAGCAGTTCTTC. It encodes CASSLGELAGGRNEQFF. The full variable domain, rest sourced from reference TRBV5-1 and TRBJ2-1, is KAGVTQTPRYLIKTRGQQVTLSCSPISGHRSVSWYQQTPGQGLQFLFEYFSETQRNKGNFPGRFSGRQFSNSRSEMNVSTLELGDSALYLCASSLGELAGGRNEQFFGPGTRLTVL.

V gene TRBV28 combines with J gene TRBJ2-1, with TRBD1 matching 10 bases. CDR1 MDHEN and CDR2 SYDVKM come from the germline V gene. CDR3 length: 15 amino acids. V shed 6 bases, J shed 4 bases, and the junction held 6 bases outside the gene matches. In nucleotides, the CDR3 is TGTGCCAGCAGCGAAACGGGACAGGGGTACAATGAGCAGTTCTTC. Translation gives CASSETGQGYNEQFF.

This chain uses TRBV7-2 with TRBJ2-1; 7 bases are a match to TRBD2. The ends lost 3 bases at V and 6 bases at J; junction bases unmatched: 5. This CDR3 comprises 14 residues. The V gene's germline CDR1 is SGHTA and CDR2 FQGNSA. The CDR3 DNA sequence: TGTGCCAGCAGCTTGGGGAGGGGAGGCAATGAGCAGTTCTTC. This sequence encodes CASSLGRGGNEQFF. Full variable domain (missing parts from reference TRBV7-2 and TRBJ2-1): GAGVSQSPSNKVTEKGKDVELRCDPISGHTALYWYRQSLGQGLEFLIYFQGNSAPDKSGLPSDRFSAERTGGSVSTLTIQRTQQEDSAVYLCASSLGRGGNEQFFGPGTRLTVL.

V is TRBV5-1 and J is TRBJ2-3; TRBD1 might be the D (5 bases). Germline loops: CDR1 SGHRS, CDR2 YFSETQ. Trimming shortened V by 3 bases and J by 4 bases, and 12 bases separated the two germline ends. The CDR3 runs to 14 residues. CDR3 amino acids: CASSWARVADTQYF. DNA of the CDR3: TGCGCCAGCAGCTGGGCCAGGGTCGCAGATACGCAGTATTTT.

The chain couples TRBV11-2 to TRBJ1-3; no clear D gene. The V end lost 0 bases, the J end lost 3 bases, and 9 bases lay between the germline ends. CDR3 length equals 15 residues. Germline CDR1 is SGHAT and CDR2 is FQNNGV. The CDR3, as DNA: TGTGCCAGCAGCTTAGAGGGGATCGTTGGAAACACCATATATTTT. Protein sequence: CASSLEGIVGNTIYF.

The CDR3 region has the DNA TGTGCCAGCAGCAAACGGAGACAGGCCATTTACGAGCAGTACTTC. Translated, it gives CASSKRRQAIYEQYF. The rearrangement links TRBV21-1 to TRBJ2-7; the table calls TRBD1, which could not be checked here. TRBV21-1 is classified as a pseudogene. CDR3 length equals 15 residues.

J is TRBJ2-7 and V is TRBV7-8, with 9 bases that match TRBD2. The CDR3 is 17 amino acids. V trimming: 2 bases; J trimming: 2 bases; junction bases outside the gene matches: 10. The V gene's germline CDR1 is SGHVS and CDR2 FQNEAQ. In nucleotides, the CDR3 is TGTGCCAGCAGCTTAAGGCTGGGCGGGAGGGGGACCTACGAGCAGTACTTC. Amino acid sequence: CASSLRLGGRGTYEQYF.

The chain joins TRBV19 to TRBJ2-7; 10 nucleotides match TRBD2. The CDR3 sequence is 13 residues long. J gave up 5 bases and V 4 bases, and 2 bases lay outside the gene matches. The germline CDR1 and CDR2 sequences are LNHDA and SQIVND (reference sequence). The CDR3 here is CASSTGLANEQYF. DNA for the CDR3: TGTGCCAGTAGTACGGGACTAGCGAACGAGCAGTACTTC.

This chain connects TRBV10-3 to TRBJ2-4; TRBD2 agrees at 11 bases. The ends lost 2 bases at V and 2 bases at J; junction bases unmatched: 5. This CDR3 has 17 residues. Germline values: CDR1 ENHRY, CDR2 SYGVKD. As DNA, the CDR3 is TGTGCCATCAGTGAGAGGCTAGCGGGAGGTTCCAAAAACATTCAGTACTTC. It is translated as CAISERLAGGSKNIQYF.

Of note for this clone: At one end the junction does not follow the germline gene, possibly because of a read error. V and J are TRBV18 and TRBJ2-2, with D possibly called TRBD1 or TRBD2 (5 bases each). The CDR3 is 15 residues long. CDR1 KGHSH and CDR2 LQKENI come from the germline V gene. The CDR3 DNA reads as TGTGCCAGCTCACCAAGGACAAGGGGCGACCAGGGAGCTGTTTTT. Its translation: CASSPRTRGDQGAVF. Full variable domain (rest looked up from reference TRBV18 and TRBJ2-2): NAGVMQNPRHLVRRRGQEARLRCSPMKGHSHVYWYRQLPEEGLKFMVYLQKENIIDESGMPKERFSAEFPKEGPSILRIQQVVRGDSAAYFCASSPRTRGDQGAVFGEGSRLTVL.

V and J are TRBV5-5 and TRBJ2-3, with a possible D match to TRBD1 (6 bases). Germline CDR1 SGHKS, CDR2 YYEKEE (reference sequence). V was pared by 6 bases and J by 2 bases, with 16 bases between. The CDR3 has 15 residues. The CDR3: CASTTVGTFTDTQYF. The CDR3 region has the DNA TGTGCCAGCACCACCGTGGGGACATTCACAGATACGCAGTATTTT.